This TCR beta chain is from a study of regulatory T cells in long-lasting Graves disease. Time point here: newly diagnosed GD, antithyroid drugs for less than 3 months. PBMC-derived RNA was used for the TCR library. American Thyroid Association guidelines were used to diagnose Graves' disease. Germline CDR1 is LGHDT and CDR2 is YNNKEL (reference sequence). This CDR3 region has 17 residues. After removal of 0 bases from V and 0 bases from J, the junction contained 4 bases not matched to a gene. Whole-study results and caveats: Thyroid tissue was not studied; only peripheral blood was. Whereas new patients shared 870 or so public clonotypes, persistent patients shared more, at some 2,700.

Arm-PCR of CDR3 regions with iRepertoire HTBI primers generated TCR beta libraries. Each CDR3 protein gets one entry after TCRdb re-called the multiplex PCR reads with MiXCR. The sample shows 530,000 or so distinct CDR3 sequences, roughly 15% of them seen only once. On this clonotype itself: Its specificity is unknown.

This sample also belongs to another study, concerning T cells in Graves' hyperthyroidism and ophthalmopathy. That publication notes: Any patient presenting with uncontrolled infection, other autoimmune disease, pregnancy or lactation was left out.

The source was peripheral blood mononuclear cells (PBMCs), collected at new diagnosis, from a patient treated with antithyroid drugs. The sequence was collected from a man aged 18 to 35 with Graves disease. This sequence joins TRBV3-1 and TRBJ1-3, with 8 bases identical to TRBD1. The CDR3 here is CASSQDGTGLSGNTIYF. The CDR3 DNA sequence: TGTGCCAGCAGCCAAGATGGGACAGGCCTCTCTGGAAACACCATATATTTT.